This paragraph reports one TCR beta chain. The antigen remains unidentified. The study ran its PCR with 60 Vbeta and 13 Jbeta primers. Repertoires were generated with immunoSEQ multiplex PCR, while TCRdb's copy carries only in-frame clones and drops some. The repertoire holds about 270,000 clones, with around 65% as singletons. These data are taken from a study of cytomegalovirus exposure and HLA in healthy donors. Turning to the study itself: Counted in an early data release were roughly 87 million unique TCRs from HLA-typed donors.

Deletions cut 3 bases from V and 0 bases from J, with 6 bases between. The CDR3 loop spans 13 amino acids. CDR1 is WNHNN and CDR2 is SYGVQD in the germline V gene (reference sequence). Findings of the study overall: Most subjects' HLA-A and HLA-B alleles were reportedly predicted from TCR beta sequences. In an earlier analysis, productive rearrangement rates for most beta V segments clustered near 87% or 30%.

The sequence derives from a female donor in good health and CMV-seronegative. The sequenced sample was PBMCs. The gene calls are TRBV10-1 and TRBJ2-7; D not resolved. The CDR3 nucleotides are TGCGCCAGCAGTGAAGCCGTCTCCTACGAGCAGTACTTC. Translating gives CASSEAVSYEQYF.